These 16 T cell receptor beta chains were sequenced from one sample in a study of post-analysis software for immune sequencing data. Study-wide results and limits: Controls had lower frequencies than patients of 4 or 5 TRBV segments, which included TRBV5-6, TRBV5-1 and TRBV20-1.

These TCRs are of unknown antigen specificity. Unique molecular identifiers were carried by the TCR beta cDNA libraries. TCRdb processed the PCR reads anew with MiXCR; each CDR3 protein has one entry. The sample has 350,000 to 450,000 distinct CDR3 sequences, less than 35% seen once. The sequencing input was blood. Every receptor here comes from a girl aged 5-17 years with multiple sclerosis.

This clonotype was observed a few times. The V call is TRBV10-3, the J call TRBJ1-2; D not certain. Trimming took off 7 bases at V and 2 bases at J, with 17 bases between the two ends. Germline V gives CDR1 ENHRY, CDR2 SYGVKD. This CDR3 is built from 15 residues. CDR3 in amino acids: CAIKNLSPENYGYTF. In DNA form, the CDR3 reads TGTGCCATCAAAAACCTGTCCCCGGAGAACTATGGCTACACCTTC.

This chain joins TRBV7-2 and TRBJ2-7; D is undetermined. The better agreement between TRBJ2-5 and the DNA end casts doubt on the J call. Germline lookup yields CDR1 SGHTA and CDR2 FQGNSA. This CDR3 is 14 amino acids long. In DNA form, the CDR3 reads TGTGCCAGCAGCTTAACGAGCCGGACAGAGACCCAGTACTTC. Translated: CASSLTSRTETQYF.

CDR3 loop: CASSSGLYEQYF. The CDR3 region has the DNA TGTGCCAGCAGCTCAGGACTTTACGAGCAGTACTTC. The gene calls are TRBV3-1 and TRBJ2-7; tentatively, D is TRBD2 (5 bases). The V gene lost 5 bases and the J gene lost 4 bases, with 9 bases spanning the gap. Germline-derived CDR1 and CDR2 are LGHDT and YNNKEL (reference sequence). The CDR3 is made up of 12 amino acids.

The table lists this clonotype with a few counts. The V gene is TRBV6-1, the J gene TRBJ2-5; 10 bases fit TRBD2. The CDR3 contains 16 residues. The V and J ends lost 3 bases and 0 bases, in that order; junction bases with no gene match: 4. From germline, CDR1 is MNHNS and CDR2 SASEGT. Here the CDR3 reads CASSDRSGGYQETQYF. CDR3 bases: TGTGCCAGCAGTGACCGTAGCGGGGGGTACCAAGAGACCCAGTACTTC.

This rearrangement joins TRBV2 to TRBJ1-2, with a possible D match to TRBD1 (5 bases). The V gene lost 6 bases and the J gene lost 8 bases, with 19 bases spanning the gap. The V gene's germline CDR1 is SNHLY and CDR2 FYNNEI. The CDR3 is made up of 14 amino acids. In DNA form, the CDR3 reads TGTGCCAGCAGAACCACAGGAGTTTGGAAGGGCTACACCTTC. Its protein is CASRTTGVWKGYTF.

The sample holds one count of this clonotype. CDR3 nucleotides: TGCAGTGCTAGGGGACAGGGCGATGAAAAACTGTTTTTT. This codes for CSARGQGDEKLFF. This chain connects TRBV20-1 to TRBJ1-4; 9 bases map to TRBD1. The CDR3 spans 13 residues. CDR1 and CDR2 (germline): DFQATT, SNEGSKA (reference sequence). J was trimmed by 6 bases and V by 3 bases; bases with no gene match: 2.

This chain uses TRBV7-9 with TRBJ2-7; no reliable D call. V was trimmed by 4 bases and J by 0 bases, leaving 13 bases between them. Germline lookup yields CDR1 SEHNR and CDR2 FQNEAQ (reference sequence). The CDR3 is made up of 15 amino acids. The CDR3 protein is CASSSSDHGSYEQYF. CDR3 DNA: TGTGCCAGCAGCTCGTCAGACCACGGCTCCTACGAGCAGTACTTC. Complete variable domain (other parts from reference TRBV7-9 and TRBJ2-7): DTGVSQNPRHKITKRGQNVTFRCDPISEHNRLYWYRQTLGQGPEFLTYFQNEAQLEKSRLLSDRFSAERPKGSFSTLEIQRTEQGDSAMYLCASSSSDHGSYEQYFGPGTRLTVT.

This clonotype was seen a single time. The chain carries TRBV7-3 and TRBJ2-5; the match to TRBD2 covers 8 bases. Germline assignment: CDR1 SGHTA and CDR2 FQGTGA. Trimming cost V 6 bases and J 7 bases; bases outside gene matches: 13. The CDR3 extends over 15 amino acids. The CDR3 sequence is CASSPTGGGQGTQYF. The CDR3 region has the DNA TGTGCCAGCAGTCCTACCGGGGGGGGCCAGGGGACCCAGTACTTC.

CDR3 sequence (DNA): TGTGCCAGCAGCCCGCTTAGCAGGGTGAGGGCAGATACGCAGTATTTT. Encoded protein: CASSPLSRVRADTQYF. This chain uses TRBV5-8 with TRBJ2-3; perhaps D is TRBD1 or TRBD2 (5 bases each). Trimming removed 4 bases from V and 4 bases from J, with 19 bases in between. The germline V gene encodes CDR1 SGHTS and CDR2 YDEGEE. There are 16 residues in the CDR3.

The chain carries TRBV29-1 and TRBJ2-5; 10 bases align to TRBD2. The germline gives CDR1 SQVTM, CDR2 ANQGSEA. CDR3 length: 17 amino acids. V shed 0 bases, J shed 1 base, and the junction held 8 bases outside the gene matches. The DNA of the CDR3 is TGCAGCGTTGAAGATCAATGGCTAGCGGGGGCCCAAGAGACCCAGTACTTC. Translated: CSVEDQWLAGAQETQYF.

The chain joins TRBV5-5 to TRBJ2-3, with D possibly matching TRBD1 (5 bases). The CDR3 runs 14 residues. Trimming stripped 4 bases from V and 6 bases from J, with 15 bases between. The germline gives CDR1 SGHKS, CDR2 YYEKEE (reference sequence). This CDR3 is CASSPLPRADTQYF. CDR3 bases: TGTGCCAGCAGCCCACTCCCCAGGGCGGATACGCAGTATTTT.

The rearrangement links TRBV5-1 to TRBJ2-5, with 7 positions matching TRBD2. Germline V gene lookup returns CDR1 SGHRS and CDR2 YFSETQ. J lost 5 bases, V lost 4 bases, and 11 bases had no gene match. The CDR3 is made up of 15 amino acids. This CDR3 reads CASSPTTSEVETQYF. DNA for the CDR3: TGCGCCAGCAGCCCAACCACTAGCGAGGTGGAGACCCAGTACTTC.

Only a few counts were recorded for this clonotype. The chain employs TRBV20-1 and TRBJ2-5, with 10 bases lining up with TRBD2. V lost 0 bases and J lost 2; bases outside the gene matches: 12. The CDR3 consists of 18 residues. Germline V gene data show CDR1 as DFQATT and CDR2 as SNEGSKA (reference sequence). CDR3: CSARDWYGASGGQETQYF. CDR3 DNA: TGCAGTGCTAGAGATTGGTATGGGGCTAGCGGGGGTCAAGAGACCCAGTACTTC.

The chain is built from TRBV27 and TRBJ1-1; D unclear. The length of the CDR3 is 14 residues. Germline loops: CDR1 MNHEY, CDR2 SMNVEV (reference sequence). Trimming left V 6 bases short and J 0 bases short, with 11 bases between. This chain's CDR3 is CASSRQEMNTEAFF. DNA of the CDR3: TGTGCCAGCAGCCGCCAGGAGATGAACACTGAAGCTTTCTTT.

A few counts support this clonotype. The rearrangement joins TRBV28 to TRBJ2-2; unclear D gene. The CDR3 covers 12 residues. Looked up from germline, CDR1 is MDHEN and CDR2 is SYDVKM. Trimming took off 7 bases at V and 3 bases at J, with 6 bases between the two ends. As DNA, the CDR3 is TGTGCCAGCATGCCGGACACCGGGGAGCTGTTTTTT. It is translated as CASMPDTGELFF.

This clonotype came up once. The chain has TRBV28 and TRBJ2-7, with 9 positions matching TRBD2. Germline trimming cut 4 bases from V and 2 bases from J; bases unmatched to any gene: 15. Looked up from germline, CDR1 is MDHEN and CDR2 is SYDVKM. The CDR3 consists of 18 residues. CDR3 nucleotides: TGTGCCAGCAGTTCCCTCTCACCGAGCGGGGGGACAGCCTACGAGCAGTACTTC. Amino acid sequence: CASSSLSPSGGTAYEQYF.